The clone carrying this T cell receptor (beta chain) was seen repeatedly, ten times or more. The time point here: newly diagnosed GD, antithyroid drugs for less than 3 months. RNA from PBMCs was the source of the TCR library. The data were taken from a study of regulatory T cells in long-lasting Graves disease. The authors built TCR beta libraries using iRepertoire HTBI primers and Arm-PCR of CDR3 regions. Via MiXCR, TCRdb re-called the multiplex PCR reads, giving one row per CDR3 protein. The repertoire holds 350,000 to 500,000 distinct CDR3 sequences, with 15% to 20% as singletons. This sample was also put to use in a study of T cells in Graves' hyperthyroidism and ophthalmopathy. That paper adds: The blood repertoire included most of the expanded thyroid clonotypes above 0.001.

The sequenced sample was peripheral blood mononuclear cells (PBMCs), obtained at new diagnosis, from a patient treated with antithyroid drugs. This receptor was taken from a woman younger than 30 with Graves disease.

DNA of the CDR3: TGTGCCATTTCAGGGGGTGAGACAGATACGCAGTATTTT. Translating gives CAISGGETDTQYF. The chain couples TRBV10-3 to TRBJ2-3; TRBD1 aligns across 7 bases. Germline CDR1 and CDR2: ENHRY and SYGVKD. V was pared by 9 bases and J by 3 bases, with 6 bases of the junction left unmatched. The CDR3 spans 13 residues.